These 17 T cell receptor beta chains were sequenced from one sample in a study of identical twins. TCRdb itself ran the 5' RACE reads through MiXCR, one entry per CDR3 protein. Of about 220,000 distinct CDR3 sequences in the sample, approximately 7.9% were seen once. The data were also submitted as part of a second study, on yellow fever vaccine responses in identical twins.

Sequencing was carried out using CD8+ T cells sorted from blood. The receptors derive from a woman aged 18-35 years in good health.

At least ten counts were recorded for this clonotype. J is TRBJ2-3 and V is TRBV7-2, with D possibly TRBD2 on 6 matching bases. The CDR3 loop spans 16 amino acids. Trimming cost V 0 bases and J 5 bases, with 15 bases left between them. Germline V gives CDR1 SGHTA, CDR2 FQGNSA. The CDR3 spells CASSLAGTALRDTQYF. In DNA, the CDR3 is TGTGCCAGCAGCTTAGCCGGGACTGCCCTCCGAGATACGCAGTATTTT.

The chain couples TRBV29-1 to TRBJ2-1; 7 bases are a match to TRBD2. With V trimmed by 7 bases and J by 6 bases, 30 bases remained unmatched. The germline CDR1 and CDR2 sequences are SQVTM and ANQGSEA. The CDR3 is made up of 20 amino acids. This CDR3 reads CSGELASVDVWRESFNEQFF. For the CDR3, the DNA is TGCAGCGGAGAACTAGCCAGCGTCGATGTTTGGCGGGAGTCTTTCAATGAGCAGTTCTTC.

This clonotype was counted between two and nine times. The V call is TRBV5-1, the J call TRBJ1-2; 9 bases are a match to TRBD1. After removal of 3 bases from V and 6 bases from J, the junction contained 9 bases not matched to a gene. CDR3 size: 15 residues. Germline CDR1 reads SGHRS; CDR2 reads YFSETQ. Written as DNA, the CDR3 is TGCGCCAGCAGCTGGCGGGACAGGGAGCGGGATGGCTACACCTTC. This codes for CASSWRDRERDGYTF. Based on the CDR3 plus reference TRBV5-1 and TRBJ1-2, the full variable domain is KAGVTQTPRYLIKTRGQQVTLSCSPISGHRSVSWYQQTPGQGLQFLFEYFSETQRNKGNFPGRFSGRQFSNSRSEMNVSTLELGDSALYLCASSWRDRERDGYTFGSGTRLTVV.

The chain couples TRBV27 to TRBJ2-1; 9 nucleotides line up with TRBD1. Germline loops: CDR1 MNHEY, CDR2 SMNVEV (reference sequence). V was pared by 8 bases and J by 3 bases, with 5 bases of the junction left unmatched. The CDR3 has 14 amino acids. Here the CDR3 reads CASGTGTGYNEQFF. The CDR3 coding sequence is TGTGCCAGCGGGACAGGGACAGGCTACAATGAGCAGTTCTTC.

A few counts support this clonotype. This chain uses TRBV6-2 or TRBV6-3 with TRBJ1-2; D unresolved. The CDR3 runs to 13 residues. Germline assignment: CDR1 MNHEY and CDR2 SVGEGT. V shed 6 bases and J shed 8 bases, with 16 bases lying between them. Written as DNA, the CDR3 is TGTGCCAGCAGCGTACAGAGCAAAGGAGGCTACACCTTC. This translates into CASSVQSKGGYTF.

The sample holds a few counts of this clonotype. The CDR3 DNA sequence: TGTGCCAGCAGCCGATGGACAGGGCAAGCTGACGAAAAACTGTTTTTT. As protein: CASSRWTGQADEKLFF. The chain recombines TRBV3-1 with TRBJ1-4; 8 nucleotides align to TRBD1. With 4 bases clipped from V and 8 bases from J, the junction kept 12 bases outside the gene matches. The CDR3 is made up of 16 amino acids. Germline values: CDR1 LGHDT, CDR2 YNNKEL (reference sequence).

Details on this clonotype: The junction does not match germline at one end; this may be a read error. The rearrangement uses TRBV10-3 and TRBJ2-3, with D perhaps assigned TRBD1 or TRBD2 (5 bases each). The V gene's germline CDR1 is ENHRY and CDR2 SYGVKD. CDR3 length: 14 amino acids. CDR3 loop: CAIGEGHSSDTQYF. The CDR3 nucleotides are TGTGCCATCGGTGAGGGGCATAGCTCAGATACGCAGTATTTT.

The chain is built from TRBV29-1 and TRBJ2-7; 8 bases match TRBD2. The CDR3 sequence is 14 residues long. V was clipped by 6 bases and J by 2 bases; unmatched bases: 9. Germline values: CDR1 SQVTM, CDR2 ANQGSEA. This CDR3 reads CSVETAGATYEQYF. The CDR3 coding sequence is TGCAGCGTCGAAACAGCGGGAGCCACCTACGAGCAGTACTTC.

This chain links TRBV25-1 with TRBJ2-5, with D tentatively TRBD2 (5 bases). Germline assignment: CDR1 MGHDK and CDR2 SYGVNS. V was cut by 9 bases and J by 3 bases, with 11 bases left in between. The length of the CDR3 is 12 residues. CDR3 bases: TGTGCCAGTTTGAGCGGAAAAGAGACCCAGTACTTC. It translates to CASLSGKETQYF.

The chain has TRBV7-6 and TRBJ2-1; perhaps D is TRBD1 or TRBD2 (6 bases each). Germline values: CDR1 SGHVS, CDR2 FNYEAQ. The CDR3 contains 14 residues. V dropped 5 bases and J dropped 7 bases, with 15 bases sitting between them. The CDR3 region is CASSPRGGRNEQFF. CDR3 bases: TGTGCCAGCAGCCCTCGAGGGGGGAGAAATGAGCAGTTCTTC.

This clonotype appeared a few times. The rearrangement uses TRBV6-5 and TRBJ2-3; weak D call: TRBD1 (6 bases). The CDR3 has 17 residues. CDR1 MNHEY and CDR2 SVGAGI come from the germline V gene. V lost 0 bases and J 1 base, leaving 14 bases between the germline ends. The CDR3 sequence: CASSYSGWGLGTDTQYF. CDR3 nucleotide sequence: TGTGCCAGCAGTTACTCGGGTTGGGGGCTAGGCACAGATACGCAGTATTTT.

This clonotype was seen repeatedly, ten times or more. The chain couples TRBV29-1 to TRBJ1-1; D ambiguous. The V gene's germline CDR1 is SQVTM and CDR2 ANQGSEA. Between the trimmed V and J ends, which lost 5 bases and 4 bases, there was a span of 17 bases. This CDR3 contains 14 residues. The CDR3 DNA follows: TGCAGCGTTATAGGGCCCGGCTACGGCACTGAAGCTTTCTTT. Translated: CSVIGPGYGTEAFF.

There are a few counts of this clonotype. The rearrangement joins TRBV15 to TRBJ1-6, with D hard to call. Per germline, CDR1 LNHNV and CDR2 YYDKDF (reference sequence). Trimming took off 0 bases at V and 10 bases at J, with 10 bases between the two ends. The CDR3 extends over 14 amino acids. The CDR3 sequence is CATSRDLYGSPLHF. In DNA, the CDR3 is TGTGCCACCAGCAGAGATTTATACGGATCACCCCTCCACTTT.

This clonotype turned up a few times. The chain has TRBV20-1 and TRBJ1-1; D is uncertain. Deletions cut 0 bases from V and 1 base from J, with 12 bases between. Germline CDR1 DFQATT, CDR2 SNEGSKA (reference sequence). The CDR3 runs to 15 residues. CDR3 in amino acids: CSARDHWVPNTEAFF. The DNA for the CDR3 is TGCAGTGCTAGAGATCATTGGGTGCCGAACACTGAAGCTTTCTTT.

There are many counts of this clonotype. The CDR3 reads CSAMGLAGAESSYNEQFF. The CDR3 DNA sequence: TGCAGTGCTATGGGACTAGCGGGGGCCGAAAGCTCCTACAATGAGCAGTTCTTC. The chain is built from TRBV20-1 and TRBJ2-1; TRBD2 matches at 14 bases. Germline CDR1 DFQATT, CDR2 SNEGSKA (reference sequence). Trimming cost V 4 bases and J 0 bases; bases outside gene matches: 8. The CDR3 is made up of 18 amino acids.

This clonotype was detected many times. The chain combines TRBV3-1 with TRBJ2-1; TRBD1 matches at 8 bases. Trimming at V came to 9 bases and at J to 0 bases, leaving 7 bases not matched to a gene. The CDR3 length is 15 residues. Germline-derived CDR1 and CDR2 are LGHDT and YNNKEL (reference sequence). CDR3 nucleotide sequence: TGTGCCAGTAGACAGGGGATGGGCTCCTACAATGAGCAGTTCTTC. Residues: CASRQGMGSYNEQFF.

This clonotype was detected a few times. The chain carries TRBV5-1 and TRBJ2-5; no definite D call. V was cut by 7 bases and J by 7 bases, with 8 bases left in between. CDR1 SGHRS and CDR2 YFSETQ come from the germline V gene. The CDR3 is made up of 10 amino acids. As DNA, the CDR3 is TGCGCCAGCGCCAGAGGGACCCAGTACTTC. It encodes CASARGTQYF.